The present T cell receptor beta chain was sequenced within a study of shared clonotypes between healthy human individuals. Study-wide results and limits: Sampling included only blood; tissue repertoires likely differ. Rarefaction demonstrated incomplete sorted-subset sequencing despite large depth.

In germline, CDR1 is SGHNT, CDR2 YENEEA. The CDR3 is made up of 17 amino acids. The V end lost 3 bases, the J end lost 0 bases, and 15 bases lay between the germline ends. Concerning this clone itself: Its antigen is not identified.

Here immunoSEQ multiplex PCR was the method, and the copy in TCRdb shows in-frame clones only, minus some. Found here are a few million clones, 90% to 95% of them singletons; the top ten hold around 0.4%. Sequenced: naive CD4+ T cells from PBMCs. Subset described: CD45RA+ positively selected. V is TRBV11-3 and J is TRBJ1-5, with D unresolved. The receptor comes from a man aged 18 to 29 in good health. Some clones in this sample may be carry-over from other donors' samples. The CDR3 sequence: CASSFPAQPDSNQPQHF. The CDR3 nucleotides are TGTGCCAGCAGCTTCCCGGCCCAACCCGATAGCAATCAGCCCCAGCATTTT.